The clone carrying this TCR beta chain was detected a few times. This sample stems from a study of molecular identifiers for immune sequencing clone quantification. Germline CDR1 and CDR2: SGHTA and FQGNSA. The CDR3 length is 15 residues. V lost 6 bases and J lost 0, with 12 bases in between. TCRdb redid the calling of the PCR reads with MiXCR, one entry per CDR3 protein. This repertoire shows approximately 97,000 distinct CDR3 sequences, less than 35% found once; its top ten account for about a tenth. The genes are TRBV7-2 and TRBJ2-4, with D maybe TRBD1 (5 bases). The clonotype was recovered from a human donor in good health. Some libraries in this study had Jurkat cell RNA spiked in. Sequenced input: naive CD8+ T cells from blood, with Jurkat cell RNA spiked in. The subset denotes: FACS-sorted CD8+CD4-CCR7+CD45RA+ naive T cells. The chain's CDR3 is CASRPTDRAKNIQYF. In DNA, the CDR3 is TGTGCCAGCAGACCCACCGACAGAGCCAAAAACATTCAGTACTTC.